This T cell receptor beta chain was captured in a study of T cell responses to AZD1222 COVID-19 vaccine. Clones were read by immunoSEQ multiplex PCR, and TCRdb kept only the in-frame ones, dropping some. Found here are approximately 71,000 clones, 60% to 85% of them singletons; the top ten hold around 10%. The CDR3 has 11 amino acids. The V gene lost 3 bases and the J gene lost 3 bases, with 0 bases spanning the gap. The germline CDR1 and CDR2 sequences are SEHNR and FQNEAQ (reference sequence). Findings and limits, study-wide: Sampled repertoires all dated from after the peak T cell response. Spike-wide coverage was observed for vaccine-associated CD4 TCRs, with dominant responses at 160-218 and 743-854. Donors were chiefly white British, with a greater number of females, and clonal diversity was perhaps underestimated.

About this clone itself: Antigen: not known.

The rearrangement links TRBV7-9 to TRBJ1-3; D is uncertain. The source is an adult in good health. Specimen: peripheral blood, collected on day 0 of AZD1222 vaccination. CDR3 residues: CASSFGNTIYF. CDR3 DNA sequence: TGTGCCAGCAGCTTTGGAAACACCATATATTTT.